This is a list of T cell receptor beta chains from one sample in a study of T cells in localized non-small cell lung cancer. Clones were read by immunoSEQ multiplex PCR, and TCRdb kept only the in-frame ones, dropping some. In the table there are about 82,000 clones, around 82% of which are singletons. The input for sequencing was PBMCs, taken before any cancer treatment. The receptor set was obtained from a man between 40 and 70 years old with stage II squamous cell lung carcinoma. CDR3s include the opening cysteine and the closing phenylalanine or tryptophan. The D gene is left open where the match is weak. Rows may omit the clone size; those that give it use once, few, many or a size class.

-,-,TRBJ2-1,TRBV5-1,TGCGCCAGCAGCTTGGGAGGGGACTCCTACAATGAGCAGTTCTTC,CASSLGGDSYNEQFF
-,-,TRBJ1-2,TRBV5-1,TGCGCCAGCAGCGGGGGTCTAGCTAACTATGGCTACACCTTC,CASSGGLANYGYTF
-,-,TRBJ2-7,TRBV30,TGTACCTGGAGTGACAACAGTCGTCTCTCCTACGAGCAGTACTTC,CTWSDNSRLSYEQYF
once,TRBD2,TRBJ2-3,TRBV2,TGTGCCAGCATACCTAGCGGGAGCACAGATACGCAGTATTTT,CASIPSGSTDTQYF
-,-,TRBJ2-2,TRBV18,TGTGCCAGCTCACTGGGCCAAGCGGTCGGGGAGCTGTTTTTT,CASSLGQAVGELFF
few,-,TRBJ1-1,TRBV13,TGTGCCAGCAGCCCTCGAGGGTTGAACACTGAAGCTTTCTTT,CASSPRGLNTEAFF
-,-,TRBJ1-2,TRBV5-5,TGTGCCAGCAGCTTGGGGGCAGGGACGGACTATGGCTACACCTTC,CASSLGAGTDYGYTF
-,TRBD1,TRBJ1-2,TRBV5-1,TGCGCCAGCAGCTTGCGGCAGGACAGGCGGGCTGGCTACACCTTC,CASSLRQDRRAGYTF
-,-,TRBJ2-7,TRBV5-1,TGCGCCAGCAGGGCCGGGACAACCGAGCAGTACTTC,CASRAGTTEQYF
-,TRBD1,TRBJ1-2,TRBV6-4,TGTGCCAGCAGTGCCACAGGACAGGGTGGTGGCTACACCTTC,CASSATGQGGGYTF
-,TRBD1,TRBJ1-2,TRBV28,TGTGCCAGCAGACCCGGACAGGGGAAAATCTATGGCTACACCTTC,CASRPGQGKIYGYTF
-,TRBD1,TRBJ1-4,TRBV6-6,TGTGCCAGCAGGTTAACAGGGGCCGCTAATAATGAAAAACTGTTTTTT,CASRLTGAANNEKLFF
-,-,TRBJ2-3,TRBV7-2,TGTGCCAGCGCCCGTGGGGGGCGCACAGATACGCAGTATTTT,CASARGGRTDTQYF
-,-,TRBJ1-3,TRBV28,TGTGCCAGCAGTCCCACTTTGGGAGCTGGAAACACCATATATTTT,CASSPTLGAGNTIYF
-,TRBD1,TRBJ2-7,TRBV14,TGTGCCAGCAGCCAAGCGGGGACAGGGAGGTCTAAAGAGCAGTACTTC,CASSQAGTGRSKEQYF
-,TRBD2,TRBJ2-5,TRBV11-3,TGTGCCAGCAGCTTAGAAGGTCTAGCGGGGGAGACCCAGTACTTC,CASSLEGLAGETQYF